This T cell receptor beta chain was captured by sequencing in a study of T cell responses to AZD1222 COVID-19 vaccine. Study conclusions and caveats: Baseline serology detected seropositivity in only 5 or 6 AZD1222 recipients. Spike was spanned by vaccine-associated CD4 TCRs, which were dominant at 160-218 and 743-854.

Data came from immunoSEQ multiplex PCR; TCRdb stores just in-frame clones and leaves some out. The data contain some 180,000 clones, 80% to 95% of them singletons. This clone came up a few times. Its antigen is unknown. The CDR3 consists of 13 residues. Germline V gives CDR1 ENHRY, CDR2 SYGVKD. Deletions cut 6 bases from V and 7 bases from J, with 10 bases between. This material consisted of peripheral blood, taken 28 days after the second AZD1222 dose. The source is an adult who received the AZD1222 COVID-19 vaccine. The chain has TRBV10-3 and TRBJ1-6; a weak D match, TRBD1 (6 bases). Written as DNA, the CDR3 is TGTGCCATCAGGCGGGACAAAAATTCACCCCTCCACTTT. It encodes CAIRRDKNSPLHF.